This T cell receptor beta chain was identified in a study of blood T cell repertoires in COVID-19. About the study: The United States, Italy and Spain supplied acute and convalescent COVID-19 samples. Sources were T cells, B-cell-depleted T cells, or PBMCs; the material itself was cDNA or gDNA.

Per the original methods: Cell counts per sample came from amplifying reference gene primers. Assay used: immunoSEQ multiplex PCR; TCRdb lists only in-frame clones, some missing. The V and J calls and clone size come from that table; D and trimming were worked out from the DNA. The sample holds approximately 300,000 clones, about 86% seen once. CDR3 size: 14 residues. V was clipped by 5 bases and J by 5 bases; unmatched bases: 5. Per the germline V gene, CDR1 is SGHTA and CDR2 is FQGNSA. This chain links TRBV7-2 with TRBJ2-3; 9 bases align to TRBD1. Specimen: peripheral blood. The source of this sequence is a woman aged 50 to 65 with acute or convalescent COVID-19. The CDR3 DNA follows: TGTGCCAGCAGCCCCAGGACAGGGGAAGATACGCAGTATTTT. It codes for CASSPRTGEDTQYF.